The source of this T cell receptor (beta chain) is a study of CD8 T cells in ankylosing spondylitis. Study-wide findings and caveats: In the blood and synovial fluid of reactive arthritis, some motif variants had been previously reported.

V was pared by 2 bases and J by 4 bases, with 6 bases of the junction left unmatched. This CDR3 region has 15 residues. Germline-derived CDR1 and CDR2 are LNHNV and YYDKDF (reference sequence). Comments on this clonotype: As yet, its antigen is unknown.

TCRdb reanalysed the 5' RACE reads using MiXCR and keeps one entry per CDR3 protein. The sample includes around 150,000 distinct CDR3 sequences, approximately 44% seen only once; the top ten take nearly 15%. Source material: synovial fluid, either unsorted or a sorted T cell fraction (not recorded which). The TCR originated in a male donor with ankylosing spondylitis. The chain employs TRBV15 and TRBJ2-7; 9 nucleotides match TRBD1. The CDR3, as DNA: TGTGCCACCAGCAGAAGGACAGGGGAGGGGTACGAGCAGTACTTC. Protein product: CATSRRTGEGYEQYF.